The source of this T cell receptor (beta chain) is a study of human T cells and chemical hapten exposure. About the research overall: The patient population, which was mostly female, had alopecia areata, totalis or universalis.

This clonotype was seen more than once but under ten times. Described time point: patch test 1, 2 weeks after DPC sensitization. Noted treatment: therapeutic diphenylcyclopropenone sensitization with weekly scalp DPC. The library labeled individual cDNA molecules by adding unique molecular identifiers to them. TCRdb processed the RACE reads anew with MiXCR; each CDR3 protein has one entry. The table shows approximately 350,000 distinct CDR3 sequences, with 5.5% to 8% occurring only once. The germline V gene has CDR1 SGHTS and CDR2 YDEGEE. With 3 bases removed from V and 3 bases from J, the gap between germline ends came to 13 bases. The CDR3 spans 14 residues.

The rearrangement uses TRBV5-8 and TRBJ2-7; a weak D match, TRBD1 (6 bases). This sequence originates from a woman in her late teens or twenties with alopecia areata. Some clones in this sample may be carry-over from other donors' samples. This sample comprised whole blood, obtained in connection with sensitization to the hapten diphenylcyclopropenone (DPC). The DNA for the CDR3 is TGTGCCAGCAGCTCGTGGCAGGGGAACTACGAGCAGTACTTC. This sequence encodes CASSSWQGNYEQYF. Full variable domain (missing parts from reference TRBV5-8 and TRBJ2-7): EAGVTQSPTHLIKTRGQQATLRCSPISGHTSVYWYQQALGLGLQFLLWYDEGEERNRGNFPPRFSGRQFPNYSSELNVNALELEDSALYLCASSSWQGNYEQYFGPGTRLTVT.